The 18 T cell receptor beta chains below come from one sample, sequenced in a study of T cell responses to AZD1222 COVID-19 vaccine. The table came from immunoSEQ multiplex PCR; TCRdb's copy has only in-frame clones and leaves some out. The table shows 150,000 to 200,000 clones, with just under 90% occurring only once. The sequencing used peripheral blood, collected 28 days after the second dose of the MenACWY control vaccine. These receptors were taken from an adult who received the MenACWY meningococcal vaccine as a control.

CDR3 DNA sequence: TGTGCCAGTAGTATAGGGGCAGGTATGCGGTATGGCTACACCTTC. Its translation is CASSIGAGMRYGYTF. The chain employs TRBV19 and TRBJ1-2, with D unclear. CDR3 length: 15 amino acids. Trimming stripped 1 base from V and 5 bases from J, with 14 bases between. Germline V gene data show CDR1 as LNHDA and CDR2 as SQIVND (reference sequence).

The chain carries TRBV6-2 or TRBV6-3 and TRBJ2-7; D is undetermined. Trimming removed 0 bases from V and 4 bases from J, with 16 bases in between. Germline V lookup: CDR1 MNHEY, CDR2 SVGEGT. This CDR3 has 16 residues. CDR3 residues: CASSYSSAARPYEQYF. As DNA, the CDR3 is TGTGCCAGCAGTTACTCAAGTGCGGCCAGGCCTTACGAGCAGTACTTC.

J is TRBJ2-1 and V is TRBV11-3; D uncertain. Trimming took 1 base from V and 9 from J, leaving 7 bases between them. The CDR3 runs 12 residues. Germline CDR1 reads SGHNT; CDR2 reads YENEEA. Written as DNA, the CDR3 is TGTGCCAGCAGCTTAGGGCAGTTTGAGCAGTTCTTC. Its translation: CASSLGQFEQFF.

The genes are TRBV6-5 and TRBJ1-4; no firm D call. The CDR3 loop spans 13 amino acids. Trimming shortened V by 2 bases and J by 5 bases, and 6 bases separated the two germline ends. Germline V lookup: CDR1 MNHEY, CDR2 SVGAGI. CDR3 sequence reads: CASSYGSNEKLFF. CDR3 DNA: TGTGCCAGCAGTTACGGCTCAAATGAAAAACTGTTTTTT.

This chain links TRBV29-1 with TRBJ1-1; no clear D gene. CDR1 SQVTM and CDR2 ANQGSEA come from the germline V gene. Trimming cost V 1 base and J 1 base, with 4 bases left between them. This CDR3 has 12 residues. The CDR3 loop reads CSVEVGNTEAFF. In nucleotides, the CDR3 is TGCAGCGTTGAAGTAGGGAACACTGAAGCTTTCTTT.

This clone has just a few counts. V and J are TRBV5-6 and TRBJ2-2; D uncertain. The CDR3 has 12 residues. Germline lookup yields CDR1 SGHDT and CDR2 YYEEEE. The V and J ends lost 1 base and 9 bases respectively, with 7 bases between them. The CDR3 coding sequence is TGTGCCAGCAGCTTGATTAACAGGGAGCTGTTTTTT. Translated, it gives CASSLINRELFF.

The DNA for the CDR3 is TGTGCCAGCAGCCAAGATCGCGCGACCGGAGGGTACTTC. Protein: CASSQDRATGGYF. The rearrangement uses TRBV14 and TRBJ2-7; possible D gene TRBD2, 5 bases. The CDR3 has 13 amino acids. Germline V gene lookup returns CDR1 SGHDN and CDR2 FVKESK. Trimming pared 0 bases from V and 12 bases from J, leaving 15 bases between. Full variable domain (rest looked up from reference TRBV14 and TRBJ2-7): EAGVTQFPSHSVIEKGQTVTLRCDPISGHDNLYWYRRVMGKEIKFLLHFVKESKQDESGMPNNRFLAERTGGTYSTLKVQPAELEDSGVYFCASSQDRATGGYFGPGTRLTVT.

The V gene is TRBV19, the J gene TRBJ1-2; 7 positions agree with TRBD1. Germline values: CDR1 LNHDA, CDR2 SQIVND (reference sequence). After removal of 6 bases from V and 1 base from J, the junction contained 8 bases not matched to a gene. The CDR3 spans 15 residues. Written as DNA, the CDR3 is TGTGCCAGTAGCTGGACAGGCGGGTATAACTATGGCTACACCTTC. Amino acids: CASSWTGGYNYGYTF.

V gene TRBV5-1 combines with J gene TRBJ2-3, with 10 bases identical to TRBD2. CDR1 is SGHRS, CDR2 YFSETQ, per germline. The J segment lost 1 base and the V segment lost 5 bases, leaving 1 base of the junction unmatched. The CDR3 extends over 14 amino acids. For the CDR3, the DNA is TGCGCCAGCAGAGGACTAGCGGGCACAGATACGCAGTATTTT. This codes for CASRGLAGTDTQYF.

The CDR3 protein is CASRQSSGNTIYF. The CDR3, as DNA: TGCGCCAGCAGACAGAGCTCTGGAAACACCATATATTTT. This chain joins TRBV5-1 and TRBJ1-3; D is undetermined. V was pared by 5 bases and J by 0 bases, with 6 bases between. The CDR3 is 13 residues long. In germline, CDR1 is SGHRS, CDR2 YFSETQ.

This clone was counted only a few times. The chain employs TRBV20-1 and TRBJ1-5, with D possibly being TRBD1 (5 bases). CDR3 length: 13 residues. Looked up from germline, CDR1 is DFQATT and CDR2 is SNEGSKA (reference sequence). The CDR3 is CTASPGGNQPQHF. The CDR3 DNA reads TGCACTGCGAGTCCGGGGGGCAATCAGCCCCAGCATTTT.

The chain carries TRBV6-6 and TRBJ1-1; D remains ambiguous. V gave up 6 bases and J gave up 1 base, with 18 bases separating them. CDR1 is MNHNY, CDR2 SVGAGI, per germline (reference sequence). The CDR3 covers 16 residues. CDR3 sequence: CASRPIGSLANTEAFF. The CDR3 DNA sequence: TGTGCCAGCAGGCCTATTGGGTCCCTCGCGAACACTGAAGCTTTCTTT.

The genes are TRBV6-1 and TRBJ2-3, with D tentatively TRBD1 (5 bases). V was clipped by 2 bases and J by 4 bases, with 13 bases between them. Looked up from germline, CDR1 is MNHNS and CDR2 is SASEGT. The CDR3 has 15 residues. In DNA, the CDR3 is TGTGCCAGCAGTGAAAATTCAGGGAATTCAGATACGCAGTATTTT. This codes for CASSENSGNSDTQYF.

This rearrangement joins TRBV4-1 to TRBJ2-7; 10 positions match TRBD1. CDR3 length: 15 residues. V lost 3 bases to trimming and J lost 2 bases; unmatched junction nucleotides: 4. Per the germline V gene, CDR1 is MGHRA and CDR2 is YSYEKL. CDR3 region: CASSHPGQGTYEQYF. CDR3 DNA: TGCGCCAGCAGCCATCCGGGACAGGGGACCTACGAGCAGTACTTC.

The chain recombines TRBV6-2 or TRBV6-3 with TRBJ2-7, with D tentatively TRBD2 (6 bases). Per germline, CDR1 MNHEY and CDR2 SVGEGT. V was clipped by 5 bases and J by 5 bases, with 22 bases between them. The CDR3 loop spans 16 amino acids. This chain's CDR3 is CASSPGGGASINEQYF. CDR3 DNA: TGTGCCAGCAGTCCCGGCGGAGGGGCGTCGATTAACGAGCAGTACTTC.

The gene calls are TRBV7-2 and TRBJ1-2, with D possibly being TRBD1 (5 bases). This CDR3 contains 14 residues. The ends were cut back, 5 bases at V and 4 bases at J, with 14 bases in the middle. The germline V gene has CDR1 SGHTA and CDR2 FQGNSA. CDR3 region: CASSPRRGPYGYTF. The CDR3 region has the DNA TGTGCCAGCAGCCCTCGACGGGGCCCCTATGGCTACACCTTC. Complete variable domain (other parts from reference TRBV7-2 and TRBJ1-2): GAGVSQSPSNKVTEKGKDVELRCDPISGHTALYWYRQSLGQGLEFLIYFQGNSAPDKSGLPSDRFSAERTGGSVSTLTIQRTQQEDSAVYLCASSPRRGPYGYTFGSGTRLTVV.

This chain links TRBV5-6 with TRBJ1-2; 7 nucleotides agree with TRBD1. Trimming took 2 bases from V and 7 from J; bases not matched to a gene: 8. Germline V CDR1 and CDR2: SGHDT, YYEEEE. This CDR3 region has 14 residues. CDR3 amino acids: CASSFQGEDGGYTF. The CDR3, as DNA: TGTGCCAGCAGCTTCCAGGGGGAAGACGGTGGCTACACCTTC.

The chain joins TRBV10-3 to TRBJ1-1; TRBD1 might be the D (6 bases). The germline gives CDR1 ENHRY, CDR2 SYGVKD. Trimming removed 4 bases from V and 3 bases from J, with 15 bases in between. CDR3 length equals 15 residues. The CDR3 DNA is TGTGCCATCAGTGGGACGGGCAGGGGACACACTGAAGCTTTCTTT. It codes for CAISGTGRGHTEAFF.